These 17 T cell receptor beta chains originate from one sample sequenced in a study of T-cell reconstitution after alpha-beta-depleted transplantation in children (dated by TCRdb to the mid-2010s). The library was produced with PCR. The reads were generated on an Illumina HiSeq 2500. Molecular barcoding was employed in the preparation of TCR libraries, with unique molecular identifiers being used to normalize TCRbeta repertoire quantification. TCRdb itself trimmed the public reads at Q25 with fastp, ran MiXCR and retained productive beta chains. For every CDR3 protein sequence, its rows merge into one entry that carries the most common genes and DNA. This sample is represented by 230,000 or so distinct CDR3 sequences; 9% to 10% of them were singletons. The ten top clones hold roughly 5.1% of the sample. The starting material was PBMCs from the stem cell graft donor, obtained from the stem cell graft. The source of these receptors is a human donor who donated a stem cell graft to a child with SCID.

At least ten counts were recorded for this clonotype. This sequence joins TRBV5-1 and TRBJ2-7; weak D call: TRBD1 (6 bases). The CDR3 covers 14 residues. Germline loops: CDR1 SGHRS, CDR2 YFSETQ. V shed 4 bases and J shed 11 bases, with 22 bases lying between them. CDR3 residues: CASSPSGQSTYEYF. The CDR3 DNA follows: TGCGCCAGCAGCCCTTCGGGACAATCCACGTATGAGTACTTC.

This clonotype was seen ten or more times. V usage is TRBV20-1 and J usage is TRBJ1-5; perhaps TRBD1 as D (6 bases). The CDR3 is 15 residues long. Trimming stripped 4 bases from V and 0 bases from J, with 13 bases between. Germline V lookup: CDR1 DFQATT, CDR2 SNEGSKA (reference sequence). The CDR3 loop is CSATQQGDSNQPQHF. Written as DNA, the CDR3 is TGCAGTGCTACCCAACAGGGCGATAGCAATCAGCCCCAGCATTTT.

This clonotype was counted ten times or more. The chain couples TRBV20-1 to TRBJ2-3; TRBD1 matches 9 bases. This CDR3 is 14 amino acids long. Trimming cost V 4 bases and J 6 bases; bases outside gene matches: 8. The germline V gene has CDR1 DFQATT and CDR2 SNEGSKA (reference sequence). Written as DNA, the CDR3 is TGCAGTGCTAAGCTACAGGGGGCTTCGGATACGCAGTATTTT. Translating it yields CSAKLQGASDTQYF.

This clonotype was counted many times. This chain uses TRBV6-1 with TRBJ1-2; 7 nucleotides line up with TRBD1. This CDR3 has 13 amino acids. With 6 bases clipped from V and 3 bases from J, the junction kept 4 bases outside the gene matches. The germline gives CDR1 MNHNS, CDR2 SASEGT. CDR3 DNA sequence: TGTGCCAGCAGCACAGGGGCCGACTATGGCTACACCTTC. Its protein is CASSTGADYGYTF.

This clonotype was observed many times. V and J are TRBV27 and TRBJ1-5, with 7 bases fitting TRBD1. This CDR3 comprises 14 residues. Germline CDR1 reads MNHEY; CDR2 reads SMNVEV (reference sequence). J lost 4 bases, V lost 3 bases, and 3 bases had no gene match. The CDR3 region has the DNA TGTGCCAGCAGTTTCAGGGGGGTGAATCAGCCCCAGCATTTT. It yields the protein CASSFRGVNQPQHF.

This clonotype was found many times. The chain employs TRBV6-2 or TRBV6-3 and TRBJ2-2; TRBD2 is a possible D gene (6 bases). Trimming removed 2 bases at V and 3 bases at J, with 22 bases between. This CDR3 comprises 19 residues. The germline V gene encodes CDR1 MNHEY and CDR2 SVGEGT. CDR3 sequence reads: CASSYEVEGRSGDTGELFF. CDR3 bases: TGTGCCAGCAGTTACGAAGTAGAAGGGAGGTCGGGAGACACCGGGGAGCTGTTTTTT.

This clonotype was seen at least ten times. The chain employs TRBV10-3 and TRBJ1-6; D remains unclear. Trimming pared 6 bases from V and 6 bases from J, leaving 12 bases between. This CDR3 contains 14 residues. Germline assignment: CDR1 ENHRY and CDR2 SYGVKD. The CDR3 spells CAISRDGPNSPLHF. CDR3 coding DNA: TGTGCCATCAGCCGAGACGGACCTAATTCACCCCTCCACTTT.

This sequence joins TRBV15 and TRBJ2-7; D perhaps matches TRBD2 (5 bases). From germline, CDR1 is LNHNV and CDR2 YYDKDF (reference sequence). V lost 0 bases to trimming and J lost 0 bases, with 9 bases between them. This CDR3 is 15 amino acids long. In nucleotides, the CDR3 is TGTGCCACCAGCAGAGATCTAGCAGGCTCCTACGAGCAGTACTTC. Amino acid sequence: CATSRDLAGSYEQYF.

Many counts were recorded for this clonotype. The CDR3 sequence: CASSSGEESSPLHF. Here the CDR3 DNA reads TGCGCCAGCAGCTCTGGGGAGGAGAGTTCACCCCTCCACTTT. This chain connects TRBV5-1 to TRBJ1-6; D is uncertain. This CDR3 has 14 amino acids. Per germline, CDR1 SGHRS and CDR2 YFSETQ. The V end lost 3 bases, the J end lost 9 bases, and 13 bases lay between the germline ends.

There are many counts of this clonotype. V usage is TRBV29-1 and J usage is TRBJ2-5; 7 nucleotides agree with TRBD1. Germline CDR1 is SQVTM and CDR2 is ANQGSEA. The ends lost 2 bases at V and 4 bases at J; junction bases unmatched: 7. This CDR3 region has 14 residues. The CDR3 DNA follows: TGCAGCGTTGAAACAGGGGCTCTGGGAGAGACCCAGTACTTC. Residues: CSVETGALGETQYF.

At least ten counts were recorded for this clonotype. CDR3 sequence reads: CASSPLGVPNEQFF. The CDR3 DNA is TGCGCCAGCAGCCCCCTTGGGGTCCCCAATGAGCAGTTCTTC. The rearrangement uses TRBV5-1 and TRBJ2-1; no clear D. V gave up 4 bases and J gave up 6 bases, with 14 bases separating them. Germline V gene sequence: CDR1 SGHRS, CDR2 YFSETQ. This CDR3 has 14 residues.

In this sample, this clonotype turned up many times. The chain has TRBV7-8 and TRBJ2-2, with TRBD1 as a possible D gene (6 bases). Trimming shortened V by 5 bases and J by 0 bases, and 13 bases separated the two germline ends. The CDR3 runs 16 residues. Germline V lookup: CDR1 SGHVS, CDR2 FQNEAQ. This CDR3 reads CASSRSGGANTGELFF. CDR3 nucleotides: TGTGCCAGCAGCCGCAGTGGGGGCGCGAACACCGGGGAGCTGTTTTTT.

This chain connects TRBV20-1 to TRBJ1-1, with 10 positions matching TRBD1. The ends lost 5 bases at V and 0 bases at J; junction bases unmatched: 6. The length of the CDR3 is 15 residues. Germline CDR1 DFQATT, CDR2 SNEGSKA (reference sequence). The CDR3 is CSARQGANMNTEAFF. CDR3 in DNA: TGCAGTGCTCGACAGGGGGCTAACATGAACACTGAAGCTTTCTTT.

This clonotype was recorded at least ten times. This sequence joins TRBV7-2 and TRBJ2-2; the D call may be TRBD1 or TRBD2 (5 bases each). Trimming stripped 3 bases from V and 1 base from J, with 12 bases between. The CDR3 runs 16 residues. Germline V gives CDR1 SGHTA, CDR2 FQGNSA. The CDR3 here is CASSFPGGQNTGELFF. Written as DNA, the CDR3 is TGTGCCAGCAGCTTCCCCGGAGGACAGAACACCGGGGAGCTGTTTTTT.

The table lists this clonotype with a count of one. The CDR3 region is CASSALDRVDYGYTF. The CDR3 DNA follows: TGTGCCAGCAGCGCCCTGGACAGGGTGGACTATGGCTACACCTTC. The J gene is TRBJ1-2, the V gene TRBV5-4, with TRBD1 matching over 8 bases. V was clipped by 4 bases and J by 3 bases; unmatched bases: 8. The CDR3 has 15 amino acids. Germline V gene sequence: CDR1 SGHNT, CDR2 YYREEE (reference sequence).

In its sample, this clonotype was seen many times. The gene calls are TRBV4-1 and TRBJ1-1; TRBD1 agrees at 9 bases. V was clipped by 1 base and J by 2 bases; unmatched bases: 17. CDR1 is MGHRA, CDR2 YSYEKL, per germline. The CDR3 sequence is 20 residues long. CDR3 DNA sequence: TGCGCCAGCAGCCAAGGGGACAGGGCCTCGTACAGAGGCGTCAACACTGAAGCTTTCTTT. As protein: CASSQGDRASYRGVNTEAFF.

In its sample, this clonotype was seen a few times. The V and J genes are TRBV24-1 and TRBJ1-1; no firm D call. CDR1 and CDR2 (germline): KGHDR, SFDVKD. V lost 5 bases to trimming and J lost 1 base, with 7 bases between them. This CDR3 region has 13 residues. The CDR3 region has the DNA TGTGCCACCAGTGGTCCGCCGAACACTGAAGCTTTCTTT. This translates into CATSGPPNTEAFF.